Following are 14 T cell receptor beta chains from one sample sequenced in a study of T cell repertoires in cytomegalovirus infection. TCRdb itself ran the reads through MiXCR, one entry per CDR3 protein. This repertoire shows 300,000 to 400,000 distinct CDR3 sequences, about a sixth found once; its top ten account for around 9.3%. Sequenced input: PBMCs. The source is a human donor in good health (CMV status not recorded). Some clones in this sample may be carry-over from other donors' samples.

This clonotype appeared many times. V usage is TRBV7-2 and J usage is TRBJ1-1; the D is unclear. Germline V gene sequence: CDR1 SGHTA, CDR2 FQGNSA. Trimming pared 4 bases from V and 0 bases from J, leaving 12 bases between. The CDR3 runs to 15 residues. The CDR3 DNA reads TGTGCCAGCAGCTGGGGTGGATTACTGAACACTGAAGCTTTCTTT. Its protein is CASSWGGLLNTEAFF. The complete variable domain, with remaining parts taken from reference TRBV7-2 and TRBJ1-1, reads GAGVSQSPSNKVTEKGKDVELRCDPISGHTALYWYRQSLGQGLEFLIYFQGNSAPDKSGLPSDRFSAERTGGSVSTLTIQRTQQEDSAVYLCASSWGGLLNTEAFFGQGTRLTVV.

This chain joins TRBV15 and TRBJ2-1; a possible D gene is TRBD1 (8 bases). The CDR3 covers 14 residues. The germline V gene encodes CDR1 LNHNV and CDR2 YYDKDF (reference sequence). V lost 5 bases, J lost 7 bases, and 15 bases lay in between. CDR3 amino acids: CATSEQGGGNEQFF. DNA of the CDR3: TGTGCCACCAGCGAACAGGGGGGGGGAAATGAGCAGTTCTTC.

This clonotype was picked up many times. The chain employs TRBV11-1 and TRBJ1-6; D uncertain. CDR3 size: 15 residues. The V gene lost 6 bases and the J gene lost 7 bases, with 16 bases spanning the gap. CDR1 is SGHAT, CDR2 FQDESV, per germline (reference sequence). The CDR3 sequence: CASSFARGENSPLHF. In nucleotides, the CDR3 is TGTGCCAGCAGTTTTGCCCGCGGAGAGAATTCACCCCTCCACTTT. Supplemented by reference TRBV11-1 and TRBJ1-6, the full variable domain reads EAEVAQSPRYKITEKSQAVAFWCDPISGHATLYWYRQILGQGPELLVQFQDESVVDDSQLPKDRFSAERLKGVDSTLKIQPAELGDSAMYLCASSFARGENSPLHFGNGTRLTVT.

This clonotype was recorded at least ten times. This chain connects TRBV7-2 to TRBJ2-2, with 10 bases identical to TRBD2. This CDR3 comprises 17 residues. CDR1 is SGHTA, CDR2 FQGNSA, per germline. V gave up 7 bases and J gave up 5 bases; unmatched junction bases: 13. CDR3 DNA sequence: TGTGCCAGCACCACCTCTAGCGGGGGAGGGTTGACCGGGGAGCTGTTTTTT. Translated, it gives CASTTSSGGGLTGELFF.

The V gene is TRBV29-1, the J gene TRBJ1-1; 8 nucleotides match TRBD1. Germline CDR1 is SQVTM and CDR2 is ANQGSEA. Germline trimming cut 6 bases from V and 2 bases from J; bases unmatched to any gene: 2. The CDR3 loop spans 12 amino acids. The DNA of the CDR3 is TGCAGCGTGGACAGGGACAACACTGAAGCTTTCTTT. Translating gives CSVDRDNTEAFF.

V and J are TRBV12-3 or TRBV12-4 and TRBJ2-5, with TRBD2 as a possible D gene (6 bases). The V end was cut by 3 bases, the J end by 9 bases, with 20 bases between. The CDR3 totals 15 residues. The CDR3 sequence is CASSFGQGGKEAQYF. DNA of the CDR3: TGTGCCAGCAGTTTCGGGCAGGGAGGAAAGGAGGCCCAGTACTTC.

The table lists this clonotype with a few counts. The J gene is TRBJ1-4, the V gene TRBV5-5, with no clear D. V was cut by 2 bases and J by 5 bases, with 13 bases left in between. The CDR3 consists of 15 residues. Germline values: CDR1 SGHKS, CDR2 YYEKEE (reference sequence). This CDR3 is CASSFGRVRNEKLFF. The CDR3 coding sequence is TGTGCCAGCAGCTTTGGTAGAGTTAGAAATGAAAAACTGTTTTTT.

This clonotype turned up a few times. The rearrangement links TRBV19 to TRBJ1-2; D is ambiguous. The CDR3 has 14 residues. The V gene lost 6 bases and the J gene lost 3 bases, with 14 bases spanning the gap. CDR1 LNHDA and CDR2 SQIVND come from the germline V gene (reference sequence). The CDR3 nucleotides read TGTGCCAGTAGCAACAGAGTCCAAGACTATGGCTACACCTTC. Its protein is CASSNRVQDYGYTF.

The rearrangement links TRBV15 to TRBJ2-2, with 11 bases lining up with TRBD1. CDR3 length: 16 amino acids. Germline values: CDR1 LNHNV, CDR2 YYDKDF (reference sequence). V dropped 5 bases and J dropped 5; count of bases not matched to a gene: 7. CDR3: CATSHGQGAQTGELFF. DNA of the CDR3: TGTGCCACCAGCCACGGACAGGGGGCACAGACCGGGGAGCTGTTTTTT.

The V and J genes are TRBV24-1 and TRBJ2-7; D possibly uses TRBD1 or TRBD2 (5 bases each). V lost 4 bases and J 2 bases, leaving 11 bases between the germline ends. The CDR3 runs to 14 residues. Germline V gene data show CDR1 as KGHDR and CDR2 as SFDVKD. The CDR3 sequence: CATSEGAGAYEQYF. CDR3 coding DNA: TGTGCCACCAGTGAAGGGGCGGGCGCCTACGAGCAGTACTTC.

In its sample, this clonotype was seen many times. The chain links TRBV7-2 to TRBJ2-7; the D gene is possibly TRBD2 (5 bases). The CDR3 runs 16 residues. Trimming removed 2 bases from V and 0 bases from J, with 14 bases in between. Germline CDR1 reads SGHTA; CDR2 reads FQGNSA. This CDR3 is CASSLWRPFSSYEQYF. The DNA of the CDR3 is TGTGCCAGCAGCTTATGGAGGCCTTTCAGCTCCTACGAGCAGTACTTC.

In its sample, this clonotype was seen a few times. This chain links TRBV5-4 with TRBJ2-5, with TRBD2 as a possible D gene (5 bases). V was cut by 4 bases and J by 4 bases, with 11 bases left in between. This CDR3 spans 13 amino acids. Germline V gene data show CDR1 as SGHNT and CDR2 as YYREEE (reference sequence). In nucleotides, the CDR3 is TGTGCCAGCAGCCCTAGCCCTCCAGAGACCCAGTACTTC. This gives the protein CASSPSPPETQYF.

This clonotype has a count of ten or more. This chain links TRBV7-9 with TRBJ1-2, with 8 bases matching TRBD1. The J segment lost 7 bases and the V segment lost 5 bases, leaving 9 bases of the junction unmatched. Germline assignment: CDR1 SEHNR and CDR2 FQNEAQ (reference sequence). This CDR3 spans 14 amino acids. The CDR3: CASSDPDRAFGYTF. CDR3 DNA: TGTGCCAGCAGCGACCCGGACAGGGCGTTTGGCTACACCTTC.

This clonotype was recorded at least ten times. The rearrangement uses TRBV7-9 and TRBJ2-3, with D perhaps being TRBD1 or TRBD2 (7 bases each). CDR1 SEHNR and CDR2 FQNEAQ come from the germline V gene (reference sequence). The CDR3 totals 14 residues. With 7 bases removed from V and 2 bases from J, the gap between germline ends came to 13 bases. CDR3 loop: CASTRGGATDTQYF. The CDR3 DNA follows: TGTGCCAGCACCAGGGGGGGAGCCACAGATACGCAGTATTTT.